This T cell receptor (beta chain) was sequenced during a study of blood T cell repertoires in COVID-19. Study-wide context: COVID-19 samples from acute and convalescent phases originated in the United States, Italy and Spain. PBMCs, B-cell-depleted T cells, or T cells were the source of the cDNA or gDNA that made up the material.

The V end was cut by 2 bases, the J end by 5 bases, with 7 bases between. The CDR3 has 13 amino acids. Germline V gene sequence: CDR1 MNHNS, CDR2 SASEGT. Profiled with immunoSEQ multiplex PCR; TCRdb holds only in-frame clones, not every one. The sample has about 240,000 clones; 86% are singletons. Input material: peripheral blood. The TCR comes from a man older than 75 with acute or convalescent COVID-19. The chain recombines TRBV6-1 with TRBJ1-5, with D perhaps matching TRBD1 (5 bases). The CDR3 region has the DNA TGTGCCAGCAGTGAAACGGGGGATCAGCCCCAGCATTTT. Protein: CASSETGDQPQHF.